What follows is one T cell receptor (beta chain) and its context. Antigen: not known. The sample comes from a study of CD8 T cells in ankylosing spondylitis. Overall study findings and caveats: Researchers reportedly found disease-linked clones significantly enriched in matched ankylosing spondylitis synovial fluid. Disease-associated clones were CD8+ and fairly uncommon in peripheral blood. Earlier literature documents some of the motif variants in reactive arthritis synovial fluid and blood.

Libraries of TCR beta came from quantitative 5'-RACE with molecular barcodes. TCRdb redid the calling of the 5' RACE reads with MiXCR, one entry per CDR3 protein. The table has hundreds of thousands of distinct CDR3 sequences, about 20% seen once. From germline, CDR1 is MGHDK and CDR2 SYGVNS. This CDR3 has 14 residues. Sequences were obtained from blood, either unsorted or a sorted T cell fraction (not recorded which). This clonotype was sampled from a male donor with ankylosing spondylitis or in good health (not recorded which). The chain uses TRBV25-1 and TRBJ1-1, with TRBD1 identical over 7 bases. The CDR3 DNA reads as TGTGCGACGAGGACAGGAAAAATGAACACTGAAGCTTTCTTT. This codes for CATRTGKMNTEAFF.